This T cell receptor (beta chain) was sequenced in a study of radiotherapy plus CTLA-4 blockade in lung cancer. Whole-study context: The study recorded objective responses in approximately 19% of patients and disease control in under 35%.

V shed 4 bases, J shed 2 bases, and the junction held 6 bases outside the gene matches. Germline CDR1 reads LGHNT; CDR2 reads FRNRAP. The CDR3 covers 15 residues. Generated by immunoSEQ multiplex PCR, the TCRdb table keeps only in-frame clones and is missing some. The table shows around 40,000 clones, with approximately 68% occurring only once. This clone was picked up one time. Here the sequenced sample was peripheral blood, taken from a patient treated with radiotherapy plus ipilimumab. The V gene is TRBV12-5, the J gene TRBJ2-3; 7 bases match TRBD1. This clonotype originated in a human donor with non-small cell lung cancer who had stable disease on radiotherapy plus ipilimumab. CDR3: CASGSGQLFTDTQYF. The CDR3, as DNA: TGTGCTAGTGGTTCGGGACAGCTTTTCACAGATACGCAGTATTTT.